The rows below give T cell receptor beta chains drawn from one sample of a study of OX40 agonist ivuxolimab in advanced cancers. TCRdb keeps only in-frame clones here, not all; method: immunoSEQ multiplex PCR. In the table there are 50,000 to 65,000 clones, approximately 90% of which are singletons. The starting material was CD4+ or CD8+ T cells sorted from blood, obtained in a trial of the OX40 agonist ivuxolimab. These receptors all come from an adult with an advanced solid tumor such as melanoma, head and neck, liver or kidney cancer. The CDR3 runs from the conserved cysteine through the conserved F or W. A D gene is named only where the DNA matches it firmly. Clone size is not always given. Where it is, it says once, few, many or a class for expanded clones.

D gene,clone size,J gene,V gene,CDR3 DNA,CDR3 protein
TRBD1,NA,TRBJ1-1,TRBV2,TGTGCCAGCAGCGCAGACAGGGGTAGCACTGAAGCTTTCTTT,CASSADRGSTEAFF
NA,few,TRBJ1-1,TRBV9,TGTGCCAGCAGCGTAGGTTCGATCACTGAAGCTTTCTTT,CASSVGSITEAFF
NA,once,TRBJ2-7,TRBV30,TGTGCCTGGAGCCGAACCCGGTTCGGGCAGTACTTC,CAWSRTRFGQYF
NA,NA,TRBJ2-5,TRBV2,TGTGCCAGCAGTGAACTGGGGGGTTTCGAGACCCAGTACTTC,CASSELGGFETQYF
TRBD1,few,TRBJ1-1,TRBV18,TGTGCCAGTCGACAGGGAAGGGACACTGAAGCTTTCTTT,CASRQGRDTEAFF
NA,NA,TRBJ2-7,TRBV9,TGTGCCAGCAGCGTAGAGGCCAGGGGACGATACGAGCAGTACTTC,CASSVEARGRYEQYF
TRBD2,NA,TRBJ2-5,TRBV29-1,TGCAGCGCCGGGGGGGAGACCCAGTACTTC,CSAGGETQYF
NA,NA,TRBJ1-3,TRBV11-2,TGTGCCAGCAGCTTAGACGGGCTCCCCGGAAACACCATATATTTT,CASSLDGLPGNTIYF
NA,NA,TRBJ1-5,TRBV19,TGTGCCAGTAGGGCGACAGAGTATAGCAATCAGCCCCAGCATTTT,CASRATEYSNQPQHF
TRBD1,NA,TRBJ2-1,TRBV5-4,TGTGCCAGCAGCCCGGGACAGGGGATCCACAATGAGCAGTTCTTC,CASSPGQGIHNEQFF
TRBD1,NA,TRBJ2-5,TRBV11-2,TGTGCCAGCAGCCTCAGGGGGCTCGGGGAGACCCAGTACTTC,CASSLRGLGETQYF
TRBD1,NA,TRBJ2-1,TRBV18,TGTGCCAGCTCACCAAAGGGACAGATAAACAATGAGCAGTTCTTC,CASSPKGQINNEQFF
NA,NA,TRBJ1-3,TRBV7-2,TGTGCCAGCAGCCAGATTGGTAGAGGAAACACCATATATTTT,CASSQIGRGNTIYF
NA,NA,TRBJ2-3,TRBV5-4,TGTGCCAGCAGCTTGGAGGGGAGCACAGATACGCAGTATTTT,CASSLEGSTDTQYF
TRBD1,NA,TRBJ2-1,TRBV7-6,TGTGCCAGCAGCAGTCGGACAGGTTACAATGAGCAGTTCTTC,CASSSRTGYNEQFF
TRBD1,NA,TRBJ2-4,TRBV18,TGTGCCAGCTCACCTATGGGACAGGTAGCGGACATTCAGTACTTC,CASSPMGQVADIQYF
TRBD1,NA,TRBJ1-5,TRBV6-5,TGTGCCAGCAGGGGGACAGGGTTTCAGCCCCAGCATTTT,CASRGTGFQPQHF
TRBD1,NA,TRBJ2-3,TRBV5-1,TGCGCCAGCAGCTTGGGGACAGGGGCAAGCACAGATACGCAGTATTTT,CASSLGTGASTDTQYF
NA,NA,TRBJ1-4,TRBV5-1,TGCGCCAGCAGCTCCGTCAGCAGGGGTAAGAATGAAAAACTGTTTTTT,CASSSVSRGKNEKLFF
NA,NA,TRBJ2-7,TRBV10-3,TGTGCCACCGTATACGACTACGAGCAGTACTTC,CATVYDYEQYF
TRBD2,NA,TRBJ2-2,TRBV7-6,TGTGCCAGCGGCCTCGAGCGGGGGGCGACGAACACCGGGGAGCTGTTTTTT,CASGLERGATNTGELFF
TRBD1,NA,TRBJ1-1,TRBV28,TGTGCCAGCAGTCTAACGGACAGGTATGAAGCTTTCTTT,CASSLTDRYEAFF
NA,NA,TRBJ1-3,TRBV28,TGTGCCAGCAGTACCTTGGCAGGGCGAGGAAACACCATATATTTT,CASSTLAGRGNTIYF
NA,NA,TRBJ1-5,TRBV6-1,TGTGCCAGCAGTAGGGACTTGGGCAATCAGCCCCAGCATTTT,CASSRDLGNQPQHF
TRBD1,NA,TRBJ1-1,TRBV7-9,TGTGCCAGCAGCTCCCCGGGGGGGACAGGGGGCCTCACTGAAGCTTTCTTT,CASSSPGGTGGLTEAFF
NA,few,TRBJ1-1,TRBV2,TGTGCCAGCAGTGCGGAGGAGTCCACTGAAGCTTTCTTT,CASSAEESTEAFF
TRBD1,NA,TRBJ1-6,TRBV28,TGTGCCAGCAGTTCGCCGGGACAGGGAAATTCTTCACCCCTCCACTTT,CASSSPGQGNSSPLHF
TRBD1,NA,TRBJ2-7,TRBV5-4,TGTGCCAGCAGCTGGGACAGGAGCGACGAGCAGTACTTC,CASSWDRSDEQYF
NA,NA,TRBJ2-7,TRBV29-1,TGCAGCGTTGTTGACGGGGGTCGTTACGAGCAGTACTTC,CSVVDGGRYEQYF
TRBD1,NA,TRBJ1-5,TRBV7-9,TGTGCCAGCAGCGTGGGACAGTTGCAGCCCCAGCATTTT,CASSVGQLQPQHF
NA,NA,TRBJ2-3,TRBV5-6,TGTGCCAGCAGCACCAGCACAGATACGCAGTATTTT,CASSTSTDTQYF
TRBD1,NA,TRBJ1-3,TRBV7-2,TGTGCCAGCAGCTCCCAGGGGGCGCGTGGAAACACCATATATTTT,CASSSQGARGNTIYF
TRBD1,NA,TRBJ2-1,TRBV5-5,TGTGCCAGCAGCCCGGGACAGGGGGCCGACAATGAGCAGTTCTTC,CASSPGQGADNEQFF
TRBD1,NA,TRBJ1-5,TRBV19,TGTGCCAGTAGTCCAATCGACAGGGGATTCAATCAGCCCCAGCATTTT,CASSPIDRGFNQPQHF
NA,NA,TRBJ1-1,TRBV30,TGTGCCTGGACACCAATAGGGGGGGCCGTCACTGAAGCTTTCTTT,CAWTPIGGAVTEAFF
NA,once,TRBJ2-7,TRBV4-2,TGTGCCAGCACAACAGGGAGCTCCTACGAGCAGTACTTC,CASTTGSSYEQYF
NA,once,TRBJ2-7,TRBV28,TGTGCCAGCAGTCCCGGACAGTTCTACGCGCAGTACTTC,CASSPGQFYAQYF
NA,NA,TRBJ1-2,TRBV7-8,TGTGCCAGCAGCTTAGAACAGAACTATGGCTACACCTTC,CASSLEQNYGYTF
NA,NA,TRBJ2-4,TRBV18,TGTGCCAGCTCACCACCGTCCGTAGCCAAAAACATTCAGTACTTC,CASSPPSVAKNIQYF
TRBD1,medium-sized,TRBJ1-1,TRBV11-2,TGTGCCAGCAGCTTGGACCCTGGGACAGGTCCCTTCTTT,CASSLDPGTGPFF
NA,NA,TRBJ1-2,TRBV18,TGTGCCAGCTCACCACCAACAGGATCCTATGGCTACACCTTC,CASSPPTGSYGYTF
NA,NA,TRBJ1-1,TRBV10-3,TGTGCCATCAGTGAGTCGGCAGAGATGAACACTGAAGCTTTCTTT,CAISESAEMNTEAFF
NA,NA,TRBJ1-1,TRBV27,TGTGCCAGCAGGTCAAGGGACATCACTGAAGCTTTCTTT,CASRSRDITEAFF
TRBD2,NA,TRBJ2-3,TRBV5-1,TGCGCCAGCAGCTTGATGGCTAGCGGGTACACAGATACGCAGTATTTT,CASSLMASGYTDTQYF
NA,once,TRBJ2-7,TRBV19,TGTGCCAGTAGTATTAGTTACTCCTACGAGCAGTACTTC,CASSISYSYEQYF
NA,NA,TRBJ1-1,TRBV5-6,TGTGCCAGCAGCCTTGAATTGAACACTGAAGCTTTCTTT,CASSLELNTEAFF
NA,NA,TRBJ1-3,TRBV18,TGTGCCAGCTCTCCAACGCCCTCACAGGGTTTGGTTCGAGAAAACACCATATATTTT,CASSPTPSQGLVRENTIYF
NA,NA,TRBJ2-1,TRBV18,TGTGCCAGCTCATACCGGGATACTGAGCAGTTCTTC,CASSYRDTEQFF
NA,NA,TRBJ1-2,TRBV5-4,TGTGCCAGCAGCTCCCATGATGGCTATGGCTACACCTTC,CASSSHDGYGYTF
NA,NA,TRBJ2-3,TRBV19,TGTGCCAGTAGATTAGAACAGGCCGATACGCAGTATTTT,CASRLEQADTQYF
TRBD1,once,TRBJ1-1,TRBV7-9,TGTGCCAGCAGCTTGAGGGGGCTGGCAGCTTTCTTT,CASSLRGLAAFF
NA,NA,TRBJ1-3,TRBV30,TGTGCCTGGAGTAAGCTCTCTGGAAACACCATATATTTT,CAWSKLSGNTIYF